One sample yielded the 23 T cell receptor beta chains listed below, sequenced in a study of T cell responses to AZD1222 COVID-19 vaccine. Assay: immunoSEQ multiplex PCR; the TCRdb copy retains only in-frame clones and omits some. In the table there are some 140,000 clones, approximately 85% of which are singletons. This sample comprised peripheral blood, obtained 28 days after the second dose of the MenACWY control vaccine. The receptors stem from an adult who received the MenACWY meningococcal vaccine as a control.

The gene calls are TRBV15 and TRBJ1-5; D gene unclear. Trimming stripped 3 bases from V and 7 bases from J, with 10 bases between. The CDR3 is made up of 13 amino acids. Germline CDR1 LNHNV, CDR2 YYDKDF (reference sequence). The CDR3 DNA follows: TGTGCCACCAGCAGTAACATGGAACAGCCCCAGCATTTT. Its protein product is CATSSNMEQPQHF.

This chain connects TRBV19 to TRBJ2-6; D gene unclear. V was clipped by 5 bases and J by 2 bases, with 10 bases between them. This CDR3 is 15 amino acids long. CDR1 is LNHDA, CDR2 SQIVND, per germline (reference sequence). CDR3 residues: CASSVKVPGANVLTF. As DNA, the CDR3 is TGTGCCAGTAGTGTTAAGGTCCCTGGGGCCAACGTCCTGACTTTC.

This chain links TRBV6-5 with TRBJ2-7; perhaps TRBD1 as D (6 bases). CDR3 length: 14 residues. Trimming took off 9 bases at V and 3 bases at J, with 18 bases between the two ends. Germline V gene sequence: CDR1 MNHEY, CDR2 SVGAGI. In DNA, the CDR3 is TGTGCCAGTGGTTACCGACAGGATCACTACGAGCAGTACTTC. This encodes CASGYRQDHYEQYF.

This CDR3 reads CASSPILQGGEQETQYF. DNA for the CDR3: TGTGCCAGCTCACCAATTCTACAGGGAGGGGAGCAAGAGACCCAGTACTTC. The chain joins TRBV18 to TRBJ2-5, with D perhaps matching TRBD2 (7 bases). Trimming pared 2 bases from V and 2 bases from J, leaving 18 bases between. The CDR3 is 17 residues long. Per the germline V gene, CDR1 is KGHSH and CDR2 is LQKENI.

This chain uses TRBV14 with TRBJ2-5; no definite D call. The CDR3 consists of 12 residues. CDR1 is SGHDN and CDR2 is FVKESK in the germline V gene. V gave up 4 bases and J gave up 3 bases, with 6 bases separating them. The CDR3 is CASSLREETQYF. As DNA, the CDR3 is TGTGCCAGCAGCCTCCGGGAAGAGACCCAGTACTTC.

The V call is TRBV5-4, the J call TRBJ2-1, with D possibly being TRBD2 (7 bases). This CDR3 region has 16 residues. The V end was cut by 2 bases, the J end by 7 bases, with 19 bases between. CDR1 is SGHNT and CDR2 is YYREEE in the germline V gene (reference sequence). The CDR3 loop reads CASSFRGRELGNEQFF. The CDR3 coding sequence is TGTGCCAGCAGCTTTCGGGGGCGGGAGCTCGGGAATGAGCAGTTCTTC.

This sequence joins TRBV7-8 and TRBJ2-6, with no clear D. V was clipped by 5 bases and J by 0 bases, with 8 bases between them. The CDR3 loop spans 15 amino acids. Germline V gene data show CDR1 as SGHVS and CDR2 as FQNEAQ. In nucleotides, the CDR3 is TGTGCCAGCAGCGCTGAACACTCTGGGGCCAACGTCCTGACTTTC. Translation gives CASSAEHSGANVLTF.

The rearrangement joins TRBV19 to TRBJ1-3, with unresolved D. V lost 5 bases to trimming and J lost 0 bases, with 11 bases between them. CDR1 LNHDA and CDR2 SQIVND come from the germline V gene (reference sequence). The CDR3 loop spans 15 amino acids. Written as DNA, the CDR3 is TGTGCCAGTAGTTTCGGGCGGGGCTCTGGAAACACCATATATTTT. Its translation: CASSFGRGSGNTIYF.

The chain recombines TRBV30 with TRBJ2-6; 7 positions match TRBD1. J lost 9 bases, V lost 1 base, and 12 bases had no gene match. CDR1 and CDR2 from the germline V gene are GTSNPN and SVGIG (reference sequence). The CDR3 contains 16 residues. CDR3 coding DNA: TGTGCCTGGAGTGGAACCGGGACAGTGGTGGGCAACGTCCTGACTTTC. The encoded protein is CAWSGTGTVVGNVLTF.

The chain links TRBV27 to TRBJ2-3; TRBD2 is a possible D gene (6 bases). CDR3 size: 14 residues. The germline CDR1 and CDR2 sequences are MNHEY and SMNVEV (reference sequence). Trimming took 4 bases from V and 5 from J, leaving 13 bases between them. The CDR3 is CASSSGLRRDTQYF. The CDR3 coding sequence is TGTGCCAGCAGTTCGGGACTTAGGAGAGATACGCAGTATTTT.

The V call is TRBV19, the J call TRBJ1-5; unclear D gene. This CDR3 region has 15 residues. Germline V gene data show CDR1 as LNHDA and CDR2 as SQIVND (reference sequence). The V gene lost 6 bases and the J gene lost 0 bases, with 12 bases spanning the gap. The CDR3 reads CASRTQENSNQPQHF. CDR3 DNA sequence: TGTGCCAGTAGAACTCAGGAGAATAGCAATCAGCCCCAGCATTTT.

The genes are TRBV27 and TRBJ1-1, with D perhaps TRBD1 (5 bases). The V gene lost 4 bases and the J gene lost 0 bases, with 15 bases spanning the gap. Germline CDR1 reads MNHEY; CDR2 reads SMNVEV (reference sequence). The CDR3 sequence is 16 residues long. In DNA form, the CDR3 reads TGTGCCAGCAGTTCGCTTCCTCAGGGTATGAACACTGAAGCTTTCTTT. Translating gives CASSSLPQGMNTEAFF.

This clone was recorded only once. The chain uses TRBV29-1 and TRBJ2-2; D is perhaps TRBD1 (6 bases). CDR1 is SQVTM, CDR2 ANQGSEA, per germline. The CDR3 contains 14 residues. In DNA form, the CDR3 reads TGCAGTACCGAGGGGGAAACTAACACCGGGGAGCTGTTTTTT. Protein product: CSTEGETNTGELFF.

This clone was detected once. DNA of the CDR3: TGTGCCAGCAGTGATGGTTGGGGGAGCTCCTACGAGCAGTACGTC. Translated: CASSDGWGSSYEQYV. This chain links TRBV6-1 with TRBJ2-7; D is possibly TRBD1 or TRBD2 (5 bases each). In germline, CDR1 is MNHNS, CDR2 SASEGT. V dropped 3 bases and J dropped 0 bases, with 12 bases sitting between them. The CDR3 has 15 amino acids.

This chain uses TRBV28 with TRBJ1-5; the D gene is possibly TRBD1 (6 bases). Germline CDR1 is MDHEN and CDR2 is SYDVKM. This CDR3 region has 16 residues. With 2 bases removed from V and 2 bases from J, the gap between germline ends came to 13 bases. In DNA form, the CDR3 reads TGTGCCAGCAGTTTAATCGGGGGCGCAGGCAATCAGCCCCAGCATTTT. This translates into CASSLIGGAGNQPQHF.

This clone was recorded once. The chain carries TRBV7-2 and TRBJ2-1, with a possible D match to TRBD2 (5 bases). The CDR3 sequence is 15 residues long. With 4 bases removed from V and 4 bases from J, the gap between germline ends came to 14 bases. Germline V CDR1 and CDR2: SGHTA, FQGNSA. CDR3 region: CASSSSSSLYNEQFF. CDR3 nucleotide sequence: TGTGCCAGCAGCTCCTCTAGCAGCTTGTACAATGAGCAGTTCTTC.

V and J are TRBV20-1 and TRBJ2-4; 9 bases fit TRBD2. V was pared by 3 bases and J by 7 bases, with 7 bases of the junction left unmatched. CDR1 and CDR2 (germline): DFQATT, SNEGSKA (reference sequence). The CDR3 sequence is 14 residues long. The CDR3 DNA sequence: TGCAGTGCTAGTCTAGCGGGGATCGTCAACATTCAGTACTTC. This translates into CSASLAGIVNIQYF.

This clone occurred many times. The rearrangement uses TRBV7-2 and TRBJ1-2; D gene ambiguous. The CDR3 is 16 amino acids. V lost 1 base and J lost 6, with 18 bases in between. Germline V CDR1 and CDR2: SGHTA, FQGNSA. Here the CDR3 reads CASSLGTWSLADGYTF. DNA for the CDR3: TGTGCCAGCAGCTTAGGTACATGGAGTCTAGCGGATGGCTACACCTTC. Variable domain in full (rest from reference TRBV7-2 and TRBJ1-2): GAGVSQSPSNKVTEKGKDVELRCDPISGHTALYWYRQSLGQGLEFLIYFQGNSAPDKSGLPSDRFSAERTGGSVSTLTIQRTQQEDSAVYLCASSLGTWSLADGYTFGSGTRLTVV.

This sequence joins TRBV12-3 or TRBV12-4 and TRBJ2-3; either TRBD1 or TRBD2 may supply D (5 bases each). The CDR3 has 13 amino acids. V lost 6 bases to trimming and J lost 3 bases, with 10 bases between them. CDR3 coding DNA: TGTGCCAGCAGGGATTGGGGGACAGATACGCAGTATTTT. It is translated as CASRDWGTDTQYF.

The chain employs TRBV28 and TRBJ2-7; 11 nucleotides agree with TRBD1. J lost 4 bases, V lost 7 bases, and 9 bases had no gene match. The CDR3 contains 15 residues. Germline V gene lookup returns CDR1 MDHEN and CDR2 SYDVKM. Here the CDR3 reads CASMSGTGGLYEQYV. The CDR3 region has the DNA TGTGCCAGCATGAGCGGGACAGGGGGTTTATACGAGCAGTACGTC.

As regards this clone: Other DNA sequences in this sample translate to the same CDR3. DNA of the CDR3: TGTGCCAGCAGCGTAGGGTACAATGAGCAGTTCTTC. Translating gives CASSVGYNEQFF. This chain joins TRBV9 and TRBJ2-1; D remains unclear. The CDR3 totals 12 residues. CDR1 and CDR2 (germline): SGDLS, YYNGEE. V shed 0 bases and J shed 4 bases, with 2 bases lying between them.

The chain is built from TRBV6-5 and TRBJ2-1; D could derive from TRBD1 or TRBD2 (6 bases each). Germline CDR1 and CDR2: MNHEY and SVGAGI. The CDR3 spans 14 residues. Trimming left V 6 bases short and J 8 bases short, with 17 bases between. The CDR3 sequence: CASRGQGGGHEQFF. CDR3 in DNA: TGTGCCAGCAGAGGGCAAGGAGGGGGGCATGAGCAGTTCTTC.

The chain uses TRBV15 and TRBJ2-7; no firm D call. This CDR3 comprises 15 residues. Per the germline V gene, CDR1 is LNHNV and CDR2 is YYDKDF (reference sequence). Between the trimmed V and J ends, which lost 2 bases and 3 bases, there was a span of 14 bases. CDR3 sequence reads: CATSRSTGSLYEQYV. For the CDR3, the DNA is TGTGCCACCAGCAGAAGTACCGGCAGCCTCTACGAGCAGTACGTC.